One sample yielded the 14 T cell receptor beta chains listed below, sequenced in a study of T-cell reconstitution after alpha-beta-depleted transplantation in children. Researchers prepared the TCRbeta library using unique molecular identifiers, the study reports. One entry per CDR3 protein results from TCRdb running MiXCR on the PCR reads. This sample has 550,000 to 800,000 distinct CDR3 sequences; under 15% occur once, and the top ten carry 0.65% to 0.9%. This specimen consisted of PBMCs, obtained before TCRalphabeta/CD19-depleted stem cell transplant. The origin of the receptors is a girl aged 2 to 9 with congenital amegakaryocytic thrombocytopenia, due to receive a stem cell transplant.

This clonotype occurred a few times. This chain's CDR3 is CARRQEYFTYEQYF. In DNA form, the CDR3 reads TGTGCCAGAAGACAGGAGTACTTTACCTACGAGCAGTACTTC. The rearrangement joins TRBV21-1 to TRBJ2-7; TRBD1, the table's D call, lacks a check against the DNA. TRBV21-1 is described as a pseudogene. The length of the CDR3 is 14 residues.

V gene TRBV2 combines with J gene TRBJ1-2, with TRBD1 as a possible D gene (6 bases). Germline V gene sequence: CDR1 SNHLY, CDR2 FYNNEI. The CDR3 runs 15 residues. V lost 4 bases to trimming and J lost 4 bases, with 16 bases between them. The DNA for the CDR3 is TGTGCCAGCAGTGGCGGGGCGCCAGGGGTCTATGGCTACACCTTC. Amino acid sequence: CASSGGAPGVYGYTF.

There are many counts of this clonotype. V usage is TRBV28 and J usage is TRBJ2-7, with D perhaps TRBD2 (5 bases). Between the trimmed V and J ends, which lost 3 bases and 7 bases, there was a span of 13 bases. Germline V lookup: CDR1 MDHEN, CDR2 SYDVKM. The CDR3 covers 13 residues. This chain's CDR3 is CASSLGSLVEQYF. DNA of the CDR3: TGTGCCAGCAGTTTGGGGAGCCTGGTGGAGCAGTACTTC.

The chain carries TRBV12-3 or TRBV12-4 and TRBJ2-7; D not resolved. The CDR3 contains 14 residues. Trimming removed 2 bases from V and 1 base from J, with 9 bases in between. The CDR3 nucleotides are TGTGCCAGCAGTTTATCGGCCAGTTCCTACGAGCAGTACTTC. Protein product: CASSLSASSYEQYF.

The rearrangement joins TRBV5-1 to TRBJ1-1; 7 positions agree with TRBD1. The CDR3 consists of 16 residues. V was pared by 0 bases and J by 4 bases, with 9 bases of the junction left unmatched. The germline V gene encodes CDR1 SGHRS and CDR2 YFSETQ. Here the CDR3 DNA reads TGCGCCAGCAGCTTGGGGAGACAGGGTATCCGCACTGAAGCTTTCTTT. Its translation is CASSLGRQGIRTEAFF.

This clonotype was picked up a small number of times. This chain joins TRBV15 and TRBJ2-7; D is unresolved. Per germline, CDR1 LNHNV and CDR2 YYDKDF (reference sequence). CDR3 length: 14 residues. The V end was cut by 4 bases, the J end by 6 bases, with 16 bases between. The CDR3 sequence: CATSKAFSVVEQYF. The CDR3 coding sequence is TGTGCCACCAGCAAAGCCTTTTCTGTCGTCGAGCAGTACTTC.

The V call is TRBV12-3 or TRBV12-4, the J call TRBJ2-3; 14 bases match TRBD2. V dropped 7 bases and J dropped 3; count of bases not matched to a gene: 18. The CDR3 runs 20 residues. The CDR3, as DNA: TGTGCCAGCAATAAATCACCGGGACTAGCGGGAGAAACCTGGACAGATACGCAGTATTTT. As protein: CASNKSPGLAGETWTDTQYF.

This clonotype was observed a handful of times. A junction end diverges from the germline sequence, so it may reflect a read error. V and J are TRBV27 and TRBJ2-7, with a possible D match to TRBD1 (5 bases). CDR1 and CDR2 from the germline V gene are MNHEY and SMNVEV (reference sequence). This CDR3 spans 10 amino acids. The chain's CDR3 is CAPTPPGAAF. In DNA, the CDR3 is TGTGCCCCGACCCCTCCTGGGGCAGCCTTC.

Many counts were recorded for this clonotype. CDR3 nucleotide sequence: TGCGCCAGCAGCTTGTATCCCATGTTCAGGCTCCTCAATCAGCCCCAGCATTTT. This translates into CASSLYPMFRLLNQPQHF. This chain joins TRBV5-1 and TRBJ1-5, with no clear D. Trimming left V 1 base short and J 3 bases short, with 20 bases between. This CDR3 contains 18 residues. The V gene's germline CDR1 is SGHRS and CDR2 YFSETQ. Filled out from reference TRBV5-1 and TRBJ1-5, the complete variable domain reads KAGVTQTPRYLIKTRGQQVTLSCSPISGHRSVSWYQQTPGQGLQFLFEYFSETQRNKGNFPGRFSGRQFSNSRSEMNVSTLELGDSALYLCASSLYPMFRLLNQPQHFGDGTRLSIL.

This clonotype occurred a few times. The V call is TRBV7-2, the J call TRBJ2-1; no clear D gene. CDR3 length equals 14 residues. Germline lookup yields CDR1 SGHTA and CDR2 FQGNSA. The V end was cut by 4 bases, the J end by 7 bases, with 14 bases between. In nucleotides, the CDR3 is TGTGCCAGCAGCTCGGAACCCTCAAGGAATGAGCAGTTCTTC. Amino acids: CASSSEPSRNEQFF.

The chain recombines TRBV11-2 with TRBJ2-7; 14 nucleotides match TRBD2. Per germline, CDR1 SGHAT and CDR2 FQNNGV. The CDR3 covers 17 residues. The ends lost 4 bases at V and 9 bases at J; junction bases unmatched: 14. The chain's CDR3 is CASSSEGTSGSPVGQYF. The CDR3 DNA follows: TGTGCCAGCAGCTCCGAAGGGACTAGCGGGAGTCCTGTGGGGCAGTACTTC.

This clonotype was counted many times. This chain links TRBV29-1 with TRBJ2-1; no clear D. Germline assignment: CDR1 SQVTM and CDR2 ANQGSEA. Deletions cut 6 bases from V and 8 bases from J, with 14 bases between. The length of the CDR3 is 12 residues. The CDR3 is CSVHPMNDEQFF. The CDR3 bases are TGCAGCGTCCATCCCATGAACGATGAGCAGTTCTTC.

This clonotype was recorded a few times. The V and J genes are TRBV6-1 and TRBJ2-5, with 12 bases matching TRBD2. The CDR3 length is 15 residues. The J segment lost 4 bases and the V segment lost 5 bases, leaving 5 bases of the junction unmatched. From germline, CDR1 is MNHNS and CDR2 SASEGT. CDR3 nucleotides: TGTGCCAGCAGTAGACTAGCGGGAGTAGGAGAGACCCAGTACTTC. This codes for CASSRLAGVGETQYF.

This clonotype turned up a few times. This chain connects TRBV5-1 to TRBJ2-2, with TRBD1 matching 10 bases. This CDR3 is built from 15 residues. In germline, CDR1 is SGHRS, CDR2 YFSETQ. J gave up 6 bases and V 0 bases, and 2 bases lay outside the gene matches. CDR3 sequence reads: CASSLAGTGAGELFF. The DNA for the CDR3 is TGCGCCAGCAGCTTGGCGGGGACAGGGGCCGGGGAGCTGTTTTTT.